This TCR beta chain was sequenced during a study of shared clonotypes between healthy human individuals. Some clones are missing from TCRdb's copy, which holds only in-frame ones; the method was immunoSEQ multiplex PCR. The data contain about 2.3 million clones, about 92% of them seen just once; the ten biggest clones take up 0.39%. Study outcomes and limitations: Naive subsets usually exceeded memory subsets in estimated richness. Apart from blood, nothing was sampled; tissue repertoires likely differ.

With respect to this clone: Its antigen is currently unknown.

This CDR3 has 14 residues. V lost 3 bases, J lost 2 bases, and 2 bases stayed unmatched. CDR1 MNHEY and CDR2 SMNVEV come from the germline V gene (reference sequence). Donors comprised only Caucasian adults living in Nashville, Tennessee. What was sequenced was naive CD4+ T cells from PBMCs. Subset denoted: CD45RA+ positively selected. This receptor was taken from a man aged 18 to 29 in good health. Some clones in this sample may be carry-over from other donors' samples. V and J are TRBV27 and TRBJ2-7, with 9 bases lining up with TRBD2. The CDR3 loop is CASSFQRGAYEQYF. The CDR3 bases are TGTGCCAGCAGTTTCCAGCGGGGGGCCTACGAGCAGTACTTC.